A selection of T cell receptor beta chains follows, all from one sample in a study of cytomegalovirus exposure and HLA in healthy donors. TCRdb's copy holds only in-frame clones and misses some; the assay was immunoSEQ multiplex PCR. The data show about 140,000 clones, 80% to 85% seen once. Sequenced: PBMCs. These receptor sequences come from a male donor in good health and CMV-seropositive. Both conserved end residues are part of each CDR3. The D gene is left open where the match is weak. Clone size is not always given. Where it is, it says once, few, many or a class for expanded clones.

V gene	J gene	D gene	clone size	CDR3 length	CDR3 protein	CDR3 DNA
TRBV7-9	TRBJ1-4	.	.	13	CSSSLVGNEKLFF	TGTTCCAGCAGCTTAGTCGGGAATGAAAAACTGTTTTTT
TRBV28	TRBJ2-7	.	.	14	CASSLGTRNYEQYF	TGTGCCAGCAGTTTAGGTACTAGGAACTACGAGCAGTACTTC
TRBV5-8	TRBJ2-7	.	.	13	CASRPDIAYEQYF	TGTGCCAGCAGACCCGACATCGCCTACGAGCAGTACTTC
TRBV9	TRBJ2-1	.	few	12	CASSVAGNEQFF	TGTGCCAGCAGCGTAGCCGGCAATGAGCAGTTCTTC
TRBV4-1	TRBJ2-1	TRBD2	.	17	CASSQDRREADYNEQFF	TGCGCCAGCAGCCAAGATAGGCGGGAGGCGGACTACAATGAGCAGTTCTTC
TRBV27	TRBJ1-4	TRBD1	.	15	CASSYTGALNEKLFF	TGTGCCAGCTCATATACAGGGGCTCTTAATGAAAAACTGTTTTTT
TRBV7-6	TRBJ2-3	.	few	15	CASSLSGAEADTQYF	TGTGCCAGCAGCTTGTCAGGGGCGGAGGCAGATACGCAGTATTTT
TRBV10-2	TRBJ1-4	.	.	14	CASSSLDSEEKLFF	TGCGCCAGCAGCTCTTTGGACAGCGAGGAAAAACTGTTTTTT
TRBV7-6	TRBJ2-5	.	few	16	CASSLAFGGPEETQYF	TGTGCCAGCAGCTTAGCTTTCGGAGGGCCGGAAGAGACCCAGTACTTC
TRBV28	TRBJ2-7	TRBD1	.	12	CASRTGSYEQYF	TGTGCCAGCAGGACAGGGAGCTACGAGCAGTACTTC
TRBV7-6	TRBJ2-5	TRBD2	.	20	CASSFSGTSGGAGYQETQYF	TGTGCCAGCAGCTTCTCCGGGACTAGCGGGGGGGCGGGGTACCAAGAGACCCAGTACTTC
TRBV6-1	TRBJ1-2	.	.	14	CASSLRDTGGGYTF	TGTGCCAGCAGTCTTCGGGACACCGGAGGCGGCTACACCTTC
TRBV2	TRBJ2-3	.	.	13	CASRGTQWDTQYF	TGTGCCAGCAGGGGGACTCAGTGGGATACGCAGTATTTT
TRBV15	TRBJ2-1	TRBD2	.	14	CATRPSGGGNEQFF	TGTGCCACCAGGCCTAGCGGGGGAGGTAATGAGCAGTTCTTC
TRBV19	TRBJ2-5	.	few	13	CASSIPGQETQYF	TGTGCCAGTAGTATCCCCGGACAGGAGACCCAGTACTTC
TRBV27	TRBJ2-3	.	.	19	CASSFAAKFSGFRTDTQYF	TGTGCCAGCAGTTTCGCAGCGAAGTTTTCAGGGTTTCGGACAGATACGCAGTATTTT
TRBV6-4	TRBJ2-1	.	.	16	CASSDSGGRGYNEQFF	TGTGCCAGCAGTGACTCGGGAGGGAGGGGGTACAATGAGCAGTTCTTC
TRBV19	TRBJ1-1	.	.	12	CASRTDNTEAFF	TGTGCCAGTCGGACAGATAACACTGAAGCTTTCTTT
TRBV9	TRBJ2-5	TRBD2	.	15	CASSVAGGRAETQYF	TGTGCCAGCAGCGTAGCCGGCGGGAGGGCCGAGACCCAGTACTTC
TRBV9	TRBJ2-1	TRBD2	.	15	CASSVEGLGGREQFF	TGTGCCAGCAGCGTAGAGGGACTAGGGGGACGGGAGCAGTTCTTC
TRBV5-4	TRBJ2-5	.	.	12	CASSLTQGREYF	TGTGCCAGCAGTTTGACCCAGGGTAGGGAGTACTTC
TRBV5-1	TRBJ2-3	TRBD2	.	16	CASSRTSGGAGDTQYF	TGCGCCAGCAGCCGAACTAGCGGGGGGGCAGGAGATACGCAGTATTTT
TRBV21-1	TRBJ2-7	.	.	12	CASSKTRYEQYF	TGTGCCAGCAGCAAAACACGTTACGAGCAGTACTTC
TRBV7-3	TRBJ1-1	.	.	13	CASSLRQNTEAFF	TGTGCCAGCAGCTTAAGACAGAACACTGAAGCTTTCTTT
TRBV28	TRBJ2-5	TRBD2	.	13	CASSSAGVETQYF	TGTGCCAGCAGCTCTGCGGGAGTGGAGACCCAGTACTTC
TRBV28	TRBJ1-5	.	.	15	CASSSLVGADRPQHF	TGTGCCAGCAGTTCACTGGTGGGGGCTGATCGGCCCCAGCATTTT
TRBV30	TRBJ1-6	.	.	11	CAWQRNSPLHF	TGTGCCTGGCAACGGAATTCACCCCTCCACTTT
TRBV5-6	TRBJ1-3	.	.	15	CATEGKGSAGNTIYF	TGTGCCACCGAGGGAAAGGGATCCGCTGGAAACACCATATATTTT
TRBV7-2	TRBJ2-7	TRBD1	.	15	CASSFLGQGYYEQYF	TGTGCCAGCAGCTTTCTGGGACAGGGATACTACGAGCAGTACTTC
TRBV6-4	TRBJ2-2	.	.	17	CASSDSSDNFYTGELFF	TGTGCCAGCAGTGACTCCTCAGACAACTTCTACACCGGGGAGCTGTTTTTT
TRBV11-2	TRBJ2-1	TRBD2	.	17	CASSFSPGTSEYNEQFF	TGTGCCAGCAGCTTTTCCCCAGGGACTAGCGAGTACAATGAGCAGTTCTTC
TRBV9	TRBJ2-3	.	.	18	CASSQSPNGGKGTDTQYF	TGTGCCAGCAGCCAAAGCCCTAACGGGGGAAAGGGAACAGATACGCAGTATTTT
TRBV13	TRBJ1-3	.	.	13	CASSPPHGNTIYF	TGTGCCAGCAGTCCACCACATGGAAACACCATATATTTT
TRBV19	TRBJ2-2	.	.	17	CASSIQLDLIGTGELFF	TGTGCCAGTAGTATCCAACTAGACCTCATTGGCACCGGGGAGCTGTTTTTT
TRBV2	TRBJ2-5	TRBD2	.	14	CATPRGGRGETQYF	TGTGCCACACCGCGGGGGGGGCGGGGAGAGACCCAGTACTTC
TRBV5-6	TRBJ2-1	.	few	15	CASSLAGASYNEQFF	TGTGCCAGCAGCTTGGCTGGGGCTTCCTACAATGAGCAGTTCTTC
TRBV6-6	TRBJ2-3	.	.	12	CASSYSEGSQYF	TGTGCCAGCAGTTACTCGGAGGGAAGTCAGTATTTT
TRBV7-2	TRBJ1-2	TRBD1	.	16	CASSLGRTGGGYGYTF	TGTGCCAGCAGCTTAGGGAGAACAGGGGGCGGATATGGCTACACCTTC
TRBV14	TRBJ2-3	.	.	16	CASSPRQLRGTDTQYF	TGTGCCAGCAGTCCCCGGCAATTACGGGGCACAGATACGCAGTATTTT
TRBV19	TRBJ2-5	TRBD2	.	15	CASSISIAGVETQYF	TGTGCCAGTAGTATCTCCATAGCGGGAGTAGAGACCCAGTACTTC
TRBV18	TRBJ1-1	.	.	13	CASSPGQTTEAFF	TGTGCCAGCTCACCCGGACAGACCACTGAAGCTTTCTTT
TRBV29-1	TRBJ2-7	.	.	16	CSVEDRQGRGSYEQYF	TGCAGCGTTGAAGACCGACAGGGGAGGGGATCCTACGAGCAGTACTTC
TRBV9	TRBJ1-3	TRBD1	.	17	CASSSRTGENSGNTIYF	TGTGCCAGCAGCTCCCGGACAGGGGAAAACTCTGGAAACACCATATATTTT
TRBV18	TRBJ2-1	.	.	13	CASSPPSSNEQFF	TGTGCCAGCTCACCACCGTCGAGTAATGAGCAGTTCTTC
TRBV29-1	TRBJ1-5	TRBD1	.	13	CSVRTGSNQPQHF	TGCAGCGTTAGGACAGGGAGCAATCAGCCCCAGCATTTT
TRBV29-1	TRBJ1-2	TRBD1	.	11	CSVGQNYGYTF	TGCAGCGTGGGACAGAACTATGGCTACACCTTC
TRBV6-1	TRBJ1-3	.	.	14	CASRTQGSGNTIYF	TGTGCCAGCAGGACACAGGGCTCTGGAAACACCATATATTTT
TRBV7-3	TRBJ2-3	.	.	14	CASSLGGSGDTQYF	TGTGCCAGCAGCTTAGGGGGGAGCGGCGATACGCAGTATTTT
TRBV6-4	TRBJ2-1	.	.	13	CASSVGGQNEQFF	TGTGCCAGCAGTGTCGGGGGACAGAACGAGCAGTTCTTC
TRBV7-8	TRBJ2-1	TRBD2	once	16	CASSVVIAGGGNEQFF	TGTGCCAGCAGCGTCGTGATAGCGGGAGGTGGGAATGAGCAGTTCTTC
TRBV29-1	TRBJ1-1	.	once	13	CSVEEQRDTEAFF	TGCAGCGTTGAAGAACAGAGGGACACTGAAGCTTTCTTT